The subject of this entry is one T cell receptor (beta chain). Its specific antigen is unknown. The CDR3 does not close with the conserved phenylalanine or tryptophan, likely indicating a read error. The limits of the CDR3 on the DNA are not certain, so only TCRdb's listed CDR3 is given. Library method: PCR. The sequencing machine was an Illumina HiSeq 2000. TCRdb reworked the public reads: Q25 trimming with fastp, MiXCR clone assembly, productive beta chains retained. A single entry per CDR3 protein holds the most common genes and DNA from its merged rows. The sample yields 15,000 to 20,000 distinct CDR3 sequences; about 38% were counted once. The top ten constitute more than 9% of the sample. The source of the sample is a study of tumor-infiltrating lymphocytes in oesophageal squamous cell carcinoma (dated by TCRdb to about 2016). Sequencing used normal esophageal tissue next to the tumor. The TCR originated in a male donor with esophageal squamous cell carcinoma.

The CDR3 reads CASSTASDSAYEQYFGS. The V and J segments used are TRBV7-2 and TRBJ2-5; TRBD1 is taken as the D call from the table, unchecked against the DNA. The CDR3 contains 17 residues when both ends are counted. The germline V gene provides CDR1 SGHTA and CDR2 FQGNSA.